This T cell receptor (beta chain) emerged from a study of blood T cell repertoires in COVID-19. The V and J ends lost 2 bases and 9 bases, in that order; junction bases with no gene match: 11. The CDR3 is 15 residues long. Germline loops: CDR1 LNHDA, CDR2 SQIVND (reference sequence). The assay was immunoSEQ multiplex PCR, and TCRdb's table has in-frame clones only and misses some. The table shows approximately 450,000 clones, with 85% to 90% occurring only once. The receptor was isolated from a woman aged 25-40 years with acute or convalescent COVID-19. The sequencing sample was made of peripheral blood. This rearrangement joins TRBV19 to TRBJ2-5; 8 nucleotides match TRBD1. CDR3 in DNA: TGTGCCAGTAGTATAATGGGTGGACAGGGAATGGCCCAGTACTTC. Translation gives CASSIMGGQGMAQYF.